One and the same sample provided the 16 T cell receptor beta chains below, sequenced in a study of blood T cell repertoires in COVID-19. The assay was immunoSEQ multiplex PCR, and TCRdb's table has in-frame clones only and misses some. The data show approximately 440,000 clones, with about 90% seen just once and 0.6% held by the top ten. The sample was PBMCs or T cells enriched from blood (not recorded which). The receptors derive from a man between 18 and 29 years old who had recovered from COVID-19.

The chain combines TRBV5-1 with TRBJ2-2; TRBD2 is a possible D gene (5 bases). The V end lost 3 bases, the J end lost 6 bases, and 12 bases lay between the germline ends. This CDR3 is built from 14 residues. CDR1 is SGHRS and CDR2 is YFSETQ in the germline V gene. The CDR3 nucleotides read TGCGCCAGCAGCTATCGGGGATCGCCCGGGGAGCTGTTTTTT. Translating gives CASSYRGSPGELFF. Based on the CDR3 plus reference TRBV5-1 and TRBJ2-2, the full variable domain is KAGVTQTPRYLIKTRGQQVTLSCSPISGHRSVSWYQQTPGQGLQFLFEYFSETQRNKGNFPGRFSGRQFSNSRSEMNVSTLELGDSALYLCASSYRGSPGELFFGEGSRLTVL.

The genes are TRBV19 and TRBJ1-3; no reliable D call. V was clipped by 7 bases and J by 1 base, with 5 bases between them. The CDR3 extends over 12 amino acids. Germline V gene sequence: CDR1 LNHDA, CDR2 SQIVND (reference sequence). The CDR3 loop is CASTYSGNTIYF. The CDR3 DNA is TGTGCCAGTACCTATTCTGGAAACACCATATATTTT.

This clone came up a few times. The gene calls are TRBV27 and TRBJ2-1; 9 bases are a match to TRBD1. CDR3 length: 15 amino acids. V was pared by 6 bases and J by 6 bases, with 9 bases of the junction left unmatched. In germline, CDR1 is MNHEY, CDR2 SMNVEV (reference sequence). CDR3 bases: TGTGCCAGCAGGCAACCGGGACAGGGTTTCAATGAGCAGTTCTTC. It codes for CASRQPGQGFNEQFF.

This sequence joins TRBV14 and TRBJ2-7, with 9 bases matching TRBD1. CDR3 length: 15 residues. The ends lost 3 bases at V and 0 bases at J; junction bases unmatched: 3. The germline V gene has CDR1 SGHDN and CDR2 FVKESK. CDR3 in amino acids: CASSQTGGLSYEQYF. For the CDR3, the DNA is TGTGCCAGCAGCCAGACAGGGGGTCTCTCCTACGAGCAGTACTTC.

This chain uses TRBV19 with TRBJ1-2; 7 bases agree with TRBD1. V was clipped by 6 bases and J by 0 bases; unmatched bases: 7. The CDR3 is 15 amino acids. Germline CDR1 LNHDA, CDR2 SQIVND (reference sequence). The CDR3 loop is CASRRDRAANYGYTF. Here the CDR3 DNA reads TGTGCCAGTAGACGAGACAGGGCAGCTAACTATGGCTACACCTTC.

This chain connects TRBV6-4 to TRBJ2-1, with 13 bases fitting TRBD2. The germline V gene has CDR1 MRHNA and CDR2 SNTAGT. V lost 6 bases and J lost 6; bases outside the gene matches: 5. The CDR3 has 15 amino acids. CDR3 loop: CASSVLAGGPNEQFF. The CDR3 DNA follows: TGTGCCAGCAGCGTACTAGCGGGGGGGCCCAATGAGCAGTTCTTC.

The chain employs TRBV28 and TRBJ2-5, with D perhaps TRBD2 (6 bases). The V gene's germline CDR1 is MDHEN and CDR2 SYDVKM. V was pared by 4 bases and J by 4 bases, with 19 bases between. This CDR3 region has 16 residues. The CDR3 region is CASSSSGEAPGETQYF. The CDR3 DNA follows: TGTGCCAGCAGTTCCAGTGGGGAGGCCCCTGGAGAGACCCAGTACTTC. Drawing the rest from reference TRBV28 and TRBJ2-5, the complete variable domain is DVKVTQSSRYLVKRTGEKVFLECVQDMDHENMFWYRQDPGLGLRLIYFSYDVKMKEKGDIPEGYSVSREKKERFSLILESASTNQTSMYLCASSSSGEAPGETQYFGPGTRLLVL.

This clone was seen a single time. The chain is built from TRBV7-9 and TRBJ1-1, with 7 bases lining up with TRBD1. Germline CDR1 and CDR2: SEHNR and FQNEAQ (reference sequence). The CDR3 runs 17 residues. V shed 5 bases and J 1 base; nucleotides not matched to a gene: 13. DNA for the CDR3: TGTGCCAGCAGCATAACCGACAGGGTTTACTCGAACACTGAAGCTTTCTTT. It codes for CASSITDRVYSNTEAFF.

The chain links TRBV10-3 to TRBJ1-5; tentative D call: TRBD1 (5 bases). V dropped 4 bases and J dropped 0 bases, with 13 bases sitting between them. In germline, CDR1 is ENHRY, CDR2 SYGVKD. The CDR3 contains 16 residues. The CDR3 loop is CAISASAGGSNQPQHF. Written as DNA, the CDR3 is TGTGCCATCAGTGCGTCCGCCGGGGGTAGCAATCAGCCCCAGCATTTT.

This chain joins TRBV11-2 and TRBJ2-7; 9 bases are shared with TRBD2. The CDR3 covers 16 residues. CDR1 is SGHAT, CDR2 FQNNGV, per germline. With 3 bases clipped from V and 0 bases from J, the junction kept 6 bases outside the gene matches. The DNA for the CDR3 is TGTGCCAGCAGCTTCTTAGCGGGAGCGAACTCCTACGAGCAGTACTTC. Amino acid sequence: CASSFLAGANSYEQYF. Full variable domain (remainder filled in from reference TRBV11-2 and TRBJ2-7): EAGVAQSPRYKIIEKRQSVAFWCNPISGHATLYWYQQILGQGPKLLIQFQNNGVVDDSQLPKDRFSAERLKGVDSTLKIQPAKLEDSAVYLCASSFLAGANSYEQYFGPGTRLTVT.

CDR3 protein: CASSPQGVHGYTF. The CDR3 nucleotides read TGTGCCAGCAGCCCACAGGGGGTCCATGGCTACACCTTC. This chain connects TRBV7-8 to TRBJ1-2; 8 positions agree with TRBD1. The CDR3 totals 13 residues. After removal of 5 bases from V and 6 bases from J, the junction contained 5 bases not matched to a gene. Germline CDR1 is SGHVS and CDR2 is FQNEAQ.

The rearrangement links TRBV7-9 to TRBJ2-5; possibly TRBD2 for D (5 bases). From germline, CDR1 is SEHNR and CDR2 FQNEAQ (reference sequence). CDR3 length: 14 residues. V was shortened by 1 base and J by 5 bases, with 11 bases between the two germline ends. The CDR3 bases are TGTGCCAGCAGCTTAGTAGCGAGTGCGGAGACCCAGTACTTC. This gives the protein CASSLVASAETQYF.

Concerning this clone itself: The same CDR3 also results from other DNA sequences found in this sample. The chain uses TRBV10-3 and TRBJ1-1; a possible D gene is TRBD1 (5 bases). Trimming took 7 bases from V and 4 from J, leaving 13 bases between them. The CDR3 length is 13 residues. The germline gives CDR1 ENHRY, CDR2 SYGVKD. The CDR3: CAITGQGGTEAFF. The CDR3 DNA reads as TGTGCCATCACTGGTCAGGGTGGCACTGAAGCTTTCTTT.

In this sample, this clone turned up a few times. This chain links TRBV5-6 with TRBJ1-2; D is uncertain. The CDR3 spans 15 residues. Germline assignment: CDR1 SGHDT and CDR2 YYEEEE. V dropped 0 bases and J dropped 5 bases, with 14 bases sitting between them. The CDR3 reads CASSLGETARYGYTF. The DNA for the CDR3 is TGTGCCAGCAGCTTGGGGGAGACTGCTAGGTATGGCTACACCTTC.

As for this clone: Distinct nucleotide sequences in the sample also encode this CDR3. The V call is TRBV24-1, the J call TRBJ2-5; 12 nucleotides agree with TRBD1. J gave up 5 bases and V 9 bases, and 9 bases lay outside the gene matches. CDR3 length equals 15 residues. Germline CDR1 KGHDR, CDR2 SFDVKD. CDR3 protein: CATSHRDRGRETQYF. For the CDR3, the DNA is TGTGCCACCTCCCACCGGGACAGGGGGCGGGAGACCCAGTACTTC.

This CDR3 reads CASRAPGASNQPQHF. CDR3 nucleotide sequence: TGTGCCAGCAGGGCTCCGGGAGCTAGCAATCAGCCCCAGCATTTT. The chain has TRBV27 and TRBJ1-5; no definite D call. Trimming stripped 6 bases from V and 0 bases from J, with 12 bases between. CDR1 is MNHEY, CDR2 SMNVEV, per germline (reference sequence). This CDR3 has 15 amino acids.